Sequencing of this T cell receptor (beta chain) was carried out in a study of early T cells in non-severe SARS-CoV-2 infection. From germline, CDR1 is SQVTM and CDR2 ANQGSEA. This CDR3 contains 16 residues. After removal of 3 bases from V and 0 bases from J, the junction contained 11 bases not matched to a gene. TCRdb fed the 5' RACE reads into MiXCR, producing one record per CDR3 protein. Altogether some 57,000 distinct CDR3 sequences are present, 8.5% to 12% being singletons, with the ten largest covering 4.5%. This clonotype was seen repeatedly, ten times or more. The sequenced sample was whole blood. The V and J genes are TRBV29-1 and TRBJ2-7, with 7 bases fitting TRBD1. This sequence originates from an adult who was a healthcare worker with PCR-confirmed SARS-CoV-2 infection or an uninfected control (not recorded which). CDR3 nucleotides: TGCAGCGTTGATGACGGTGGGGCAGGGGGCTCCTACGAGCAGTACTTC. Translation gives CSVDDGGAGGSYEQYF.